This T cell receptor beta chain was sequenced during a study of cytomegalovirus exposure and HLA in healthy donors. Study conclusions and caveats: The authors reported that TCR beta sequences could predict HLA-A and HLA-B alleles. These predictions were accurate for most subjects in the first cohort.

About this clone: Its target is unknown.

Between the trimmed V and J ends, which lost 10 bases and 2 bases, there was a span of 18 bases. CDR3 length: 14 residues. Germline CDR1 SNHLY, CDR2 FYNNEI. PCR was performed using 60 Vbeta and 13 Jbeta primers. Assay: immunoSEQ multiplex PCR; the TCRdb copy retains only in-frame clones and omits some. The data show 150,000 to 200,000 clones, approximately 86% seen once. The gene calls are TRBV2 and TRBJ2-7, with D possibly being TRBD1 (6 bases). The sample consisted of PBMCs. This sequence was found in a woman aged 18-29 years in good health and CMV-seronegative. The CDR3 here is CAIYRQVGTYEQYF. CDR3 bases: TGTGCCATCTATCGACAGGTTGGTACCTACGAGCAGTACTTC.